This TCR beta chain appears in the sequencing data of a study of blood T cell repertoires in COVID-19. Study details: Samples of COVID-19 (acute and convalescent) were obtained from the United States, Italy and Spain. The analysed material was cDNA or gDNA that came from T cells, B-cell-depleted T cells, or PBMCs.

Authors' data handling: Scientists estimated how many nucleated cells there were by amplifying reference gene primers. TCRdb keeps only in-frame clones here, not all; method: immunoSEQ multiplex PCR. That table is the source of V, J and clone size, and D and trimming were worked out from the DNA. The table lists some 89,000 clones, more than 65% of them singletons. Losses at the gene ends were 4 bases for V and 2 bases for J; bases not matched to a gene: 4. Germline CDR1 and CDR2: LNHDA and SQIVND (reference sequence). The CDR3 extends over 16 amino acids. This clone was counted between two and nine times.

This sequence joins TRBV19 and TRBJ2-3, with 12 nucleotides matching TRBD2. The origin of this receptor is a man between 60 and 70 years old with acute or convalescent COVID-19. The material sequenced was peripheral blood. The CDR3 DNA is TGTGCCAGTAGTAACGGACTAGCGGGGACCACAGATACGCAGTATTTT. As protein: CASSNGLAGTTDTQYF. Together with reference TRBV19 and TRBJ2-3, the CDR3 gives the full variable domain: DGGITQSPKYLFRKEGQNVTLSCEQNLNHDAMYWYRQDPGQGLRLIYYSQIVNDFQKGDIAEGYSVSREKKESFPLTVTSAQKNPTAFYLCASSNGLAGTTDTQYFGPGTRLTVL.